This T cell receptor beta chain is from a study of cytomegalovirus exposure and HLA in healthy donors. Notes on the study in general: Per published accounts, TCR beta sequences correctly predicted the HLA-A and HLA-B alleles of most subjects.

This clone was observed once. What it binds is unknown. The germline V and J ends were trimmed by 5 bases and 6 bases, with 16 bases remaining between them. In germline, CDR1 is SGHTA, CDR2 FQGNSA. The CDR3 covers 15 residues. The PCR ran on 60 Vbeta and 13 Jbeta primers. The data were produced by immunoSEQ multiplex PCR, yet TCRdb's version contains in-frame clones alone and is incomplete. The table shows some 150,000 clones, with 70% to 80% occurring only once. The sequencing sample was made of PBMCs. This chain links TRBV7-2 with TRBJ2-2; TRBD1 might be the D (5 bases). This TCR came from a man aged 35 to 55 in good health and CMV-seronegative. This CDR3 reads CASSQQATVPGELFF. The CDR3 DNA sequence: TGTGCCAGCAGCCAACAGGCCACGGTGCCCGGGGAGCTGTTTTTT.